This T cell receptor beta chain stems from a study of T cell responses to AZD1222 COVID-19 vaccine. Sequenced by immunoSEQ multiplex PCR; TCRdb stores in-frame clones only, minus some. The table includes 200,000 or so clones, more than 75% detected once. Findings and caveats of the study: Dominant at 160-218 and 743-854, vaccine-associated CD4 TCRs also spanned spike.

V lost 10 bases and J lost 6, with 13 bases in between. Germline values: CDR1 MDHEN, CDR2 SYDVKM. CDR3 length: 11 amino acids. This clone is a singleton in its sample. No antigen is known for it. The rearrangement joins TRBV28 to TRBJ2-7; D possibly matches TRBD1 or TRBD2 (5 bases each). Sequenced here: peripheral blood, sampled on day 0 of MenACWY control vaccination. The clonotype comes from an adult in good health. CDR3 region: CAIGMGREQYF. The CDR3 DNA reads as TGTGCCATCGGGATGGGGCGCGAGCAGTACTTC.